The 21 T cell receptor beta chains below were found in one sample sequenced in a study of T cells in Graves' hyperthyroidism and ophthalmopathy. Amplification of TCR beta CDR3 regions used RNA as the template. Carried out on the TCR CDR3, a first-round RT-PCR used the HTBI primer set. From the multiplex PCR reads, TCRdb called clonotypes with MiXCR, one entry per CDR3 protein. The profile covers more than 500,000 distinct CDR3 sequences, with about 14% appearing a single time and 3.5% to 4.5% taken by the ten largest. Sequences were obtained from blood. These receptors were obtained from a woman aged 40 to 50 with Graves' ophthalmopathy.

At least ten counts were recorded for this clonotype. The chain is built from TRBV13 and TRBJ2-7; 7 nucleotides match TRBD2. Germline loops: CDR1 PRHDT, CDR2 FYEKMQ (reference sequence). The V and J ends lost 7 bases and 2 bases, in that order; junction bases with no gene match: 5. This CDR3 is built from 13 residues. CDR3 nucleotide sequence: TGTGCCAGCACCCGAGCGGGGACCTACGAGCAGTACTTC. This translates into CASTRAGTYEQYF.

This clonotype was counted ten times or more. The chain is built from TRBV18 and TRBJ1-1; 7 nucleotides match TRBD1. J gave up 1 base and V 8 bases, and 4 bases lay outside the gene matches. Germline-derived CDR1 and CDR2 are KGHSH and LQKENI. The length of the CDR3 is 13 residues. The DNA of the CDR3 is TGTGCCAGCAGTCAGGGGGAGAACACTGAAGCTTTCTTT. Its translation is CASSQGENTEAFF.

This clonotype was observed many times. The V gene is TRBV15, the J gene TRBJ2-7; tentative D call: TRBD1 (6 bases). The CDR3 length is 15 residues. Germline lookup yields CDR1 LNHNV and CDR2 YYDKDF (reference sequence). The ends were cut back, 5 bases at V and 1 base at J, with 15 bases in the middle. CDR3 nucleotide sequence: TGTGCCACCAGCCGCCGTCCTAGGGGGTCCTACGAGCAGTACTTC. Its protein is CATSRRPRGSYEQYF.

Many counts were recorded for this clonotype. V and J are TRBV7-2 and TRBJ1-5; no definite D call. Germline loops: CDR1 SGHTA, CDR2 FQGNSA. V lost 5 bases to trimming and J lost 4 bases, with 18 bases between them. This CDR3 has 16 residues. The CDR3 coding sequence is TGTGCCAGCAGCCTACTTGGAGTTCTGGGGAATCAGCCCCAGCATTTT. This sequence encodes CASSLLGVLGNQPQHF.

This clonotype has at least ten counts. The genes are TRBV28 and TRBJ1-2; unclear D gene. This CDR3 is built from 13 residues. The V gene lost 10 bases and the J gene lost 0 bases, with 12 bases spanning the gap. CDR1 and CDR2 (germline): MDHEN, SYDVKM. The CDR3 loop reads CATGTEANYGYTF. The CDR3 DNA follows: TGTGCCACCGGTACAGAGGCTAACTATGGCTACACCTTC.

In this sample, this clonotype turned up many times. This chain uses TRBV27 with TRBJ1-2; D call uncertain. Trimming stripped 6 bases from V and 2 bases from J, with 4 bases between. The germline gives CDR1 MNHEY, CDR2 SMNVEV (reference sequence). The CDR3 totals 11 residues. The CDR3 DNA is TGTGCCAGCAGGCGGAACTATGGCTACACCTTC. Its translation is CASRRNYGYTF.

This clonotype was detected only a few times. The V and J genes are TRBV6-1 and TRBJ2-5, with D possibly TRBD2 on 6 matching bases. This CDR3 region has 15 residues. Germline values: CDR1 MNHNS, CDR2 SASEGT. The V gene lost 0 bases and the J gene lost 6 bases, with 14 bases spanning the gap. This chain's CDR3 is CASSEALHLAKTQYF. The CDR3 region has the DNA TGTGCCAGCAGTGAAGCTCTCCACCTAGCGAAGACCCAGTACTTC.

The chain links TRBV12-3 or TRBV12-4 to TRBJ1-5; D is possibly TRBD1 (5 bases). This CDR3 has 14 amino acids. Trimming removed 6 bases from V and 6 bases from J, with 15 bases in between. Written as DNA, the CDR3 is TGTGCCAGCAGCTATCAGGGAAATAGTCAGCCCCAGCATTTT. Its protein is CASSYQGNSQPQHF.

The chain recombines TRBV6-5 with TRBJ1-6; 7 nucleotides match TRBD1. With V trimmed by 8 bases and J by 7 bases, 14 bases remained unmatched. Germline CDR1 MNHEY, CDR2 SVGAGI. The CDR3 covers 16 residues. The CDR3 nucleotides are TGTGCCAGCCGTTCCGGGACAGAAAGAAGGAATTCACCCCTCCACTTT. This sequence encodes CASRSGTERRNSPLHF.

This clonotype was detected many times. The chain combines TRBV27 with TRBJ1-2; D is unclear. The CDR3 consists of 13 residues. CDR1 is MNHEY, CDR2 SMNVEV, per germline (reference sequence). V was trimmed by 2 bases and J by 2 bases, leaving 6 bases between them. The CDR3 region is CASSLRLNYGYTF. The CDR3 DNA is TGTGCCAGCAGTTTAAGGCTCAACTATGGCTACACCTTC.

This clonotype was counted at least ten times. The rearrangement joins TRBV19 to TRBJ2-7, with 15 bases identical to TRBD2. Germline lookup yields CDR1 LNHDA and CDR2 SQIVND (reference sequence). The trim removed 7 bases at V and 3 bases at J, leaving 10 bases unmatched. The CDR3 length is 17 residues. In DNA form, the CDR3 reads TGTGCCAGTACAACCGGGACTAGCGGGAGGTCGGGCTACGAGCAGTACTTC. It translates to CASTTGTSGRSGYEQYF. The full variable domain, completed using reference TRBV19 and TRBJ2-7, is DGGITQSPKYLFRKEGQNVTLSCEQNLNHDAMYWYRQDPGQGLRLIYYSQIVNDFQKGDIAEGYSVSREKKESFPLTVTSAQKNPTAFYLCASTTGTSGRSGYEQYFGPGTRLTVT.

This clonotype was seen at least ten times. V gene TRBV24-1 combines with J gene TRBJ1-1, with TRBD1 as a possible D gene (5 bases). The CDR3 runs to 15 residues. Germline V CDR1 and CDR2: KGHDR, SFDVKD. Trimming cost V 0 bases and J 9 bases, with 16 bases left between them. CDR3 residues: CATSDLPLGEGKAFF. The CDR3, as DNA: TGTGCCACCAGTGATTTGCCTCTCGGGGAGGGGAAAGCTTTCTTT.

The sample holds many counts of this clonotype. This chain connects TRBV12-3 or TRBV12-4 to TRBJ2-5, with 13 bases lining up with TRBD2. The CDR3 has 15 residues. V trimming: 6 bases; J trimming: 9 bases; junction bases outside the gene matches: 10. The CDR3 protein is CASSGGLAGRGSQYF. The CDR3 DNA reads as TGTGCCAGCAGCGGGGGACTAGCGGGAAGGGGGTCCCAGTACTTC.

This clonotype showed up just a few times. The chain is built from TRBV5-6 and TRBJ2-2, with D possibly being TRBD1 (5 bases). V lost 5 bases and J 0 bases, leaving 11 bases between the germline ends. The germline V gene has CDR1 SGHDT and CDR2 YYEEEE. The CDR3 runs to 15 residues. For the CDR3, the DNA is TGTGCCAGCAGAAAGACAGTAACGAACACCGGGGAGCTGTTTTTT. It specifies CASRKTVTNTGELFF.

V usage is TRBV4-1 and J usage is TRBJ2-1; possible D gene TRBD2, 5 bases. V was pared by 0 bases and J by 0 bases, with 6 bases between. CDR1 and CDR2 from the germline V gene are MGHRA and YSYEKL. The CDR3 sequence is 15 residues long. CDR3 sequence reads: CASSQDGSSYNEQFF. The CDR3 DNA reads TGCGCCAGCAGCCAAGATGGGAGCTCCTACAATGAGCAGTTCTTC.

The CDR3 sequence: CASSQKPGQGPQPQHF. For the CDR3, the DNA is TGTGCCAGCAGTCAAAAACCGGGACAGGGTCCGCAGCCCCAGCATTTT. This rearrangement joins TRBV7-6 to TRBJ1-5; 9 bases agree with TRBD1. Germline-derived CDR1 and CDR2 are SGHVS and FNYEAQ. The CDR3 runs to 16 residues. J was trimmed by 7 bases and V by 6 bases; bases with no gene match: 13.

This clonotype was detected a few times. CDR3 DNA: TGTGCCAGCAGTTACTCTTCCTTCTATGGCTACACCTTC. Translation: CASSYSSFYGYTF. The chain has TRBV6-2 or TRBV6-3 and TRBJ1-2, with unresolved D. CDR1 and CDR2 (germline): MNHEY, SVGEGT. The CDR3 sequence is 13 residues long. Trimming took 0 bases from V and 4 from J, leaving 6 bases between them.

At least ten counts were recorded for this clonotype. An end of the junction does not agree with germline; a read error may underlie this. The V and J genes are TRBV20-1 and TRBJ1-2; no clear D gene. The CDR3 length is 16 residues. CDR1 DFQATT and CDR2 SNEGSKA come from the germline V gene (reference sequence). CDR3 protein: CSARDGSEGMNYGYPF. The CDR3 DNA is TGCAGTGCTAGAGATGGGAGCGAGGGTATGAACTATGGCTACCCCTTC.

V usage is TRBV3-1 and J usage is TRBJ1-1, with D perhaps matching TRBD1 (6 bases). V dropped 5 bases and J dropped 1 base, with 17 bases sitting between them. Germline V gene data show CDR1 as LGHDT and CDR2 as YNNKEL (reference sequence). CDR3 size: 16 residues. The DNA for the CDR3 is TGTGCCAGCAGCACAGACAGGAGGCGGAGGAACACTGAAGCTTTCTTT. This gives the protein CASSTDRRRRNTEAFF.

This clonotype was seen ten or more times. The J gene is TRBJ2-3, the V gene TRBV2; a weak D match, TRBD2 (7 bases). The CDR3 spans 11 residues. Germline loops: CDR1 SNHLY, CDR2 FYNNEI. Trimming removed 8 bases at V and 6 bases at J, with 9 bases between. The CDR3 region is CASGRGDTQYF. CDR3 in DNA: TGTGCCAGCGGGAGGGGGGATACGCAGTATTTT. The variable domain in full, completed from reference TRBV2 and TRBJ2-3, reads EPEVTQTPSHQVTQMGQEVILRCVPISNHLYFYWYRQILGQKVEFLVSFYNNEISEKSEIFDDQFSVERPDGSNFTLKIRSTKLEDSAMYFCASGRGDTQYFGPGTRLTVL.

This clonotype showed up many times. The CDR3 region is CASSSGEAYEQYF. CDR3 sequence (DNA): TGTGCCAGCAGTTCAGGGGAGGCCTACGAGCAGTACTTC. The chain uses TRBV6-5 and TRBJ2-7; D is possibly TRBD1 or TRBD2 (6 bases each). Germline CDR1 and CDR2: MNHEY and SVGAGI. The CDR3 is 13 residues long. Deletions cut 4 bases from V and 2 bases from J, with 9 bases between.